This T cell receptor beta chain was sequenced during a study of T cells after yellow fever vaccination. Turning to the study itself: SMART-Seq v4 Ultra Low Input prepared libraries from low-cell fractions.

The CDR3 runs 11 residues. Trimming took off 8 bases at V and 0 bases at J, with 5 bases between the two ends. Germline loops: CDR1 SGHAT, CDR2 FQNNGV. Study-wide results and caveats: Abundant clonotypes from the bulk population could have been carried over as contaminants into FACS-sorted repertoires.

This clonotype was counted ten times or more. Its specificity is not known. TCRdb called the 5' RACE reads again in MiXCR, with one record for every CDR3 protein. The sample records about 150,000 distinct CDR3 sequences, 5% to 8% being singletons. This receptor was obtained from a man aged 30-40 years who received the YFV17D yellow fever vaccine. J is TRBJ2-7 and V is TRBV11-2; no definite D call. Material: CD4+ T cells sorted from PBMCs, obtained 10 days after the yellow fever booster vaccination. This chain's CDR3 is CASSVSYEQYF. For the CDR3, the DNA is TGTGCCAGCTCCGTCTCCTACGAGCAGTACTTC.